The clone carrying this T cell receptor (beta chain) was seen repeatedly, ten times or more. The target antigen is unknown. Authors of the study amplified TCR beta CDR3 regions from RNA transcripts. The TCR CDR3 first-round RT-PCR relied on the HTBI primer set. TCRdb called the multiplex PCR reads again in MiXCR, with one record for every CDR3 protein. Here the sample spans about 380,000 distinct CDR3 sequences, roughly 13% being singletons. This specimen comes from a study of T cells in Graves' hyperthyroidism and ophthalmopathy. Study background: Sampling of peripheral blood happened at initial diagnosis, prior to any treatment.

The sample, blood from the first hyperthyroidism diagnosis, precedes any ophthalmopathy symptoms. Using more than 8 ml of fresh peripheral blood, PBMCs were prepared. Study-wide points: Ophthalmopathy was distinguished from stable hyperthyroidism by 13 V-J signatures.

The clonotype comes from a man aged 30 to 39 with Graves' hyperthyroidism that later progressed to Graves' ophthalmopathy. What was sequenced was blood.

The CDR3 loop is CASSSRQGEKLFF. CDR3 in DNA: TGTGCCAGCAGCTCACGACAGGGCGAAAAACTGTTTTTT. The genes are TRBV7-9 and TRBJ1-4, with 7 bases aligning to TRBD1. CDR3 length equals 13 residues. Germline V gives CDR1 SEHNR, CDR2 FQNEAQ (reference sequence). Unmatched junction bases numbered 4, after V lost 4 bases and J lost 8 bases.